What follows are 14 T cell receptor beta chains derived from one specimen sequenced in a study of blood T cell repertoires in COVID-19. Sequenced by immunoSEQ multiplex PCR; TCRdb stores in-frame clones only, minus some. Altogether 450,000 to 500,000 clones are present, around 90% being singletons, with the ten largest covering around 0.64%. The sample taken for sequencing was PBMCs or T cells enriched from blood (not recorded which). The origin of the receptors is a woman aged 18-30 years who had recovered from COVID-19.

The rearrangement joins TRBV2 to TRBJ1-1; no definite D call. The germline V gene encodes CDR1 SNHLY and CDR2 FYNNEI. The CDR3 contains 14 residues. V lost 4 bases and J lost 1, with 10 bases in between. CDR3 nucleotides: TGTGCCAGCAGTGCCTTGCGAGAGAACACTGAAGCTTTCTTT. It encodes CASSALRENTEAFF.

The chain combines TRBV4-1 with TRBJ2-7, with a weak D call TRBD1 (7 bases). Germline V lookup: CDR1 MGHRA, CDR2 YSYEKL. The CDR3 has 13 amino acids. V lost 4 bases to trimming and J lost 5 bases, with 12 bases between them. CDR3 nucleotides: TGCGCCAGCAGCCGGACAGGAGGGAACGAGCAGTACTTC. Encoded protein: CASSRTGGNEQYF.

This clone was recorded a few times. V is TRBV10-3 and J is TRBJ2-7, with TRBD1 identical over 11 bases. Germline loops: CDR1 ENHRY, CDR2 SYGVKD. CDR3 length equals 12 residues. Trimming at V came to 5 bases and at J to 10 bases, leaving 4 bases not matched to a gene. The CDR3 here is CAISLDRGLQYF. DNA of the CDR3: TGTGCCATCAGTCTGGACAGGGGGCTTCAGTACTTC.

CDR3 coding DNA: TGTGCCAGCAGTGAGTGGGGGGGACAAGCTTTCTTT. It encodes CASSEWGGQAFF. This rearrangement joins TRBV2 to TRBJ1-1, with D possibly TRBD1 on 5 matching bases. This CDR3 contains 12 residues. The germline CDR1 and CDR2 sequences are SNHLY and FYNNEI. The V end lost 3 bases, the J end lost 9 bases, and 11 bases lay between the germline ends.

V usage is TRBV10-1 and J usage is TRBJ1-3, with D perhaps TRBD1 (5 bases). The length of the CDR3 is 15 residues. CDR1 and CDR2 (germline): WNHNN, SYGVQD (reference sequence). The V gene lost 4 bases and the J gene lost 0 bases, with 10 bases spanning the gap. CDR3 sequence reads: CASSVGQASGNTIYF. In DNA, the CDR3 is TGCGCCAGCAGTGTCGGACAAGCCTCTGGAAACACCATATATTTT.

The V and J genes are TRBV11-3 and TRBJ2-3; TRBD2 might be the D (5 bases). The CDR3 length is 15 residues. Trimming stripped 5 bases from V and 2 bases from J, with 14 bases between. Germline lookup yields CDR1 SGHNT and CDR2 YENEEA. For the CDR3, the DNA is TGTGCCAGCAGCCCCGGACTGTATAACACAGATACGCAGTATTTT. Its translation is CASSPGLYNTDTQYF.

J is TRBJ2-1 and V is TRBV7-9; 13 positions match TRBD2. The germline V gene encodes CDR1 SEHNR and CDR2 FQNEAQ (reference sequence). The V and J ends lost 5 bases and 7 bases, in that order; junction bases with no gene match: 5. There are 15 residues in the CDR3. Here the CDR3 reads CASSPTSGGRNEQFF. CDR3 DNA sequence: TGTGCCAGCAGCCCGACTAGCGGGGGGAGGAATGAGCAGTTCTTC.

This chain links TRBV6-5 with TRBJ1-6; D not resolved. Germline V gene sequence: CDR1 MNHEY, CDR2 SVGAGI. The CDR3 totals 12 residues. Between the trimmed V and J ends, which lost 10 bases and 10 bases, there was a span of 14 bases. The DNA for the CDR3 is TGTGCCACCTACGGAGGAGAGTCACCCCTCCACTTT. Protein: CATYGGESPLHF.

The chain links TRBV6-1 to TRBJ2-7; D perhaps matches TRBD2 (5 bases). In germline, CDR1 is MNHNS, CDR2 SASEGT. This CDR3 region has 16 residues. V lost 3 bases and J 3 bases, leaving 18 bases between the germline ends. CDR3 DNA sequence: TGTGCCAGCAGTGAGGGCCTAAGCGGTTCATTCTACGAGCAGTACTTC. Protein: CASSEGLSGSFYEQYF.

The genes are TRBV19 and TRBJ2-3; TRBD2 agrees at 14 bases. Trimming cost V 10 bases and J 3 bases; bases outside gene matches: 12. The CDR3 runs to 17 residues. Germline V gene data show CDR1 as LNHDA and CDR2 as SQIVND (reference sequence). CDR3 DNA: TGTGCCACCTCCGGGACTAGCGGGGGACGTGGAACAGATACGCAGTATTTT. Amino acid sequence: CATSGTSGGRGTDTQYF. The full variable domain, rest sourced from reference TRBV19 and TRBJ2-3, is DGGITQSPKYLFRKEGQNVTLSCEQNLNHDAMYWYRQDPGQGLRLIYYSQIVNDFQKGDIAEGYSVSREKKESFPLTVTSAQKNPTAFYLCATSGTSGGRGTDTQYFGPGTRLTVL.

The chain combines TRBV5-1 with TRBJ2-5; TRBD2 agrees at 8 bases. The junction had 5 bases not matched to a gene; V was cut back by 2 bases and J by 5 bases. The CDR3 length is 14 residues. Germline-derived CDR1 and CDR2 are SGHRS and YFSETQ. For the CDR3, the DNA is TGCGCCAGCAGCTTAGCGGGGGCCACGGAGACCCAGTACTTC. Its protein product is CASSLAGATETQYF.

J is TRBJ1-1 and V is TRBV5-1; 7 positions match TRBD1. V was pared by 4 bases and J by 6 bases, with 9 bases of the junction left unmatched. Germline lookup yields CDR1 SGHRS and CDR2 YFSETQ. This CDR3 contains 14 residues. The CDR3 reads CASSLGTAPAEAFF. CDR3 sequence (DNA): TGCGCCAGCAGCCTCGGGACAGCCCCCGCTGAAGCTTTCTTT.

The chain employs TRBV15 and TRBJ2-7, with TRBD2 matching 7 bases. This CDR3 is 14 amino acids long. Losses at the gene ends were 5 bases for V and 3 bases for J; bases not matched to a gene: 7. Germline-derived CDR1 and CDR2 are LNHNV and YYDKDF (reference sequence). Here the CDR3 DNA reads TGTGCCACCAGCTCCCGCCGGGGGGTCTACGAGCAGTACTTC. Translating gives CATSSRRGVYEQYF.

The CDR3 DNA reads TGTGCCAGCAGCTCCAGACAGGGGGATTCACCCCTCCACTTT. As protein: CASSSRQGDSPLHF. V is TRBV9 and J is TRBJ1-6, with 9 bases fitting TRBD1. CDR1 and CDR2 (germline): SGDLS, YYNGEE. The CDR3 extends over 14 amino acids. J gave up 8 bases and V 4 bases, and 4 bases lay outside the gene matches.